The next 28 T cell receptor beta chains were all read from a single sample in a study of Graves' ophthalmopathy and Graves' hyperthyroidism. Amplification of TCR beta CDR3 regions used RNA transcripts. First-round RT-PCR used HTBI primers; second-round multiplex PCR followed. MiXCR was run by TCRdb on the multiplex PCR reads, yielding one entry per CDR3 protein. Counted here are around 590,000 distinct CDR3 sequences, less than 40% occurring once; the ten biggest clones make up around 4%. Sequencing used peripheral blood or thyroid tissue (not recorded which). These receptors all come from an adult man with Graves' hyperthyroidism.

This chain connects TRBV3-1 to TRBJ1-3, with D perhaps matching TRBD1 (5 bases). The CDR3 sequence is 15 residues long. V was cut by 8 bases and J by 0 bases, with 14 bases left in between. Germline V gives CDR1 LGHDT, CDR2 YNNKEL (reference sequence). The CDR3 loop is CASQYGGSSGNTIYF. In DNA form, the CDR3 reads TGTGCCAGCCAATACGGGGGGAGCTCTGGAAACACCATATATTTT.

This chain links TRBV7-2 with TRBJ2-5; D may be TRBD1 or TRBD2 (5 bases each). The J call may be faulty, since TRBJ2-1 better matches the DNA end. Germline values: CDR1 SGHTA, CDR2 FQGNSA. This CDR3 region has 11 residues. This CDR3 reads CASGDHNEQFF. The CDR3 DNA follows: TGTGCCAGCGGGGACCACAATGAGCAGTTCTTC.

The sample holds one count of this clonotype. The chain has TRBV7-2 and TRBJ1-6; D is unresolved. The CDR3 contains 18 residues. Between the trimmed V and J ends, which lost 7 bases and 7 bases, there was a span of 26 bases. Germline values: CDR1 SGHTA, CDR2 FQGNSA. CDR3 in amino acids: CASTQSWQAGYPNSPLHF. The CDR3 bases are TGTGCCAGCACCCAGTCGTGGCAGGCGGGATATCCGAATTCACCCCTCCACTTT.

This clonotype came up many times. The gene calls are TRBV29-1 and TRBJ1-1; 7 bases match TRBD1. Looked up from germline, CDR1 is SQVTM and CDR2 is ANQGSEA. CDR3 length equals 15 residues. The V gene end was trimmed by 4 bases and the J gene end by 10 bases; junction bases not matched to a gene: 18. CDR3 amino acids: CSVALLDRDARSAFF. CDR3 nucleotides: TGCAGCGTTGCCCTACTCGACAGGGATGCTCGGTCAGCTTTCTTT.

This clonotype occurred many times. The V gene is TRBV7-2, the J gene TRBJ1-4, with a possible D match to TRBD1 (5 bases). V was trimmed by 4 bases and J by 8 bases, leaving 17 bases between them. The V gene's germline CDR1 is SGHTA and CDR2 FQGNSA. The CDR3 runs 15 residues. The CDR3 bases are TGTGCCAGCAGCTCGCAGGGTTTGGGAAAGGAAAAACTGTTTTTT. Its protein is CASSSQGLGKEKLFF.

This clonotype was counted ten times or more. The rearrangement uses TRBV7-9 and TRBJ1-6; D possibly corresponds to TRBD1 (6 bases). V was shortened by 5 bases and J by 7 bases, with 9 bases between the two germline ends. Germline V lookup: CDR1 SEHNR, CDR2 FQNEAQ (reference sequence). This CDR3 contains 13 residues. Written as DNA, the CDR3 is TGTGCCAGCAGCCAAACAGGGAATTCACCCCTCCACTTT. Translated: CASSQTGNSPLHF.

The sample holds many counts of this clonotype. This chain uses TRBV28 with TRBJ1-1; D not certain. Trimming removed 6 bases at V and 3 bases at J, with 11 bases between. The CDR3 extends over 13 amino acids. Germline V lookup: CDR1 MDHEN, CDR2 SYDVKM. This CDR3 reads CASSPLEHTEAFF. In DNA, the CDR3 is TGTGCCAGCAGCCCGTTAGAACACACTGAAGCTTTCTTT.

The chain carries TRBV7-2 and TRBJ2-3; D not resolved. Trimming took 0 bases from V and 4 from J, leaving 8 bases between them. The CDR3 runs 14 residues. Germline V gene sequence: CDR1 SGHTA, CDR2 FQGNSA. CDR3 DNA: TGTGCCAGCAGCTTAGCGTTACAGTCAGATACGCAGTATTTT. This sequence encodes CASSLALQSDTQYF. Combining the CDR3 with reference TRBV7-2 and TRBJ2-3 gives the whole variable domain GAGVSQSPSNKVTEKGKDVELRCDPISGHTALYWYRQSLGQGLEFLIYFQGNSAPDKSGLPSDRFSAERTGGSVSTLTIQRTQQEDSAVYLCASSLALQSDTQYFGPGTRLTVL.

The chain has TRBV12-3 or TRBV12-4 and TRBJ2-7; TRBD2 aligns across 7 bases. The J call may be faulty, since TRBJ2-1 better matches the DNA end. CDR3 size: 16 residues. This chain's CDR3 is CASSYPGGISYNEQFF. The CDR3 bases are TGTGCCAGCAGTTATCCCGGGGGGATAAGCTACAATGAGCAGTTCTTC.

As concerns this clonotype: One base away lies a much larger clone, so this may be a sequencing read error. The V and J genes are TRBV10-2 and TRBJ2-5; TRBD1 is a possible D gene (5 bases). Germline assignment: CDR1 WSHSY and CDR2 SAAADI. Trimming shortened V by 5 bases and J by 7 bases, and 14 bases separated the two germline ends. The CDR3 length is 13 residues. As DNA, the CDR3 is TGCGCCAGCAGTAACCAGGGATTAGGGACCCAGTACTTC. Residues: CASSNQGLGTQYF.

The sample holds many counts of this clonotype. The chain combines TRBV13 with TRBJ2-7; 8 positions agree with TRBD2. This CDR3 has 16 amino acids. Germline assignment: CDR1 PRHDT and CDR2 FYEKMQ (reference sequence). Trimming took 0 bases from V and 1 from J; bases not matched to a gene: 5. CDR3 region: CASSLGGSGKSYEQYF. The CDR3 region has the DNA TGTGCCAGCAGCTTAGGGGGTAGCGGGAAGTCCTACGAGCAGTACTTC.

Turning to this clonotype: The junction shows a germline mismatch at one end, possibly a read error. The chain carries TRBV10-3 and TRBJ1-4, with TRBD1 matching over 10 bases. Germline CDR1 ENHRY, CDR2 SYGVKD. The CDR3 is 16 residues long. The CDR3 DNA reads TGTGCCAGCAGTTACGGGGGACAGGGGAAGGGTGAAAAACTGTTTTTT. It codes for CASSYGGQGKGEKLFF.

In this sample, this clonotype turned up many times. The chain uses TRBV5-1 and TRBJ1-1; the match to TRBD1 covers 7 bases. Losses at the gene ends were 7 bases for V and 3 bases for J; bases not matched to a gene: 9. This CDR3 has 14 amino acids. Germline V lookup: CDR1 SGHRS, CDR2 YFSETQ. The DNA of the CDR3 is TGCGCCAGCCAGGTGACAGGGAAGGACACTGAAGCTTTCTTT. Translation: CASQVTGKDTEAFF.

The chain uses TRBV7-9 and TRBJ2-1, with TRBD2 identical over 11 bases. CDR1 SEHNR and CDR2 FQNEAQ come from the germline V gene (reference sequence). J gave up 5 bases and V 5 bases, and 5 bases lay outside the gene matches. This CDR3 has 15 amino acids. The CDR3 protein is CASSAGLAENNEQFF. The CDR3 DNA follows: TGTGCCAGCAGCGCGGGACTAGCGGAGAACAATGAGCAGTTCTTC.

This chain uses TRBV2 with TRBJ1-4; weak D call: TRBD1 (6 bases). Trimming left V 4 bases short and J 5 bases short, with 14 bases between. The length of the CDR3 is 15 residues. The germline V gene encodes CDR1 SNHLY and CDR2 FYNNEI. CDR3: CASSGRGAWNEKLFF. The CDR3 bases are TGTGCCAGCAGTGGGAGGGGGGCATGGAATGAAAAACTGTTTTTT.

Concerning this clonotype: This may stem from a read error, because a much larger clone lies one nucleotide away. The CDR3 is CASSVEGSWSTEAFF. For the CDR3, the DNA is TGTGCCAGCAGCGTAGAGGGGAGCTGGAGCACTGAAGCTTTCTTT. V usage is TRBV9 and J usage is TRBJ1-1; D is perhaps TRBD1 (5 bases). CDR1 is SGDLS, CDR2 YYNGEE, per germline. V gave up 0 bases and J gave up 4 bases, with 13 bases separating them. The CDR3 is made up of 15 amino acids.

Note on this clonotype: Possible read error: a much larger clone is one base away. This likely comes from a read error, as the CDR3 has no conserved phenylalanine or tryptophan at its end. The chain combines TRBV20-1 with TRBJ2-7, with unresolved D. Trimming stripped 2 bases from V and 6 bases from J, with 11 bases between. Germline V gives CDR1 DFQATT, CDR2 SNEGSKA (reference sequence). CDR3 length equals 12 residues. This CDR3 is CSARSPRSEQYY. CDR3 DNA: TGCAGTGCTAGATCCCCCAGGTCCGAGCAGTACTAC.

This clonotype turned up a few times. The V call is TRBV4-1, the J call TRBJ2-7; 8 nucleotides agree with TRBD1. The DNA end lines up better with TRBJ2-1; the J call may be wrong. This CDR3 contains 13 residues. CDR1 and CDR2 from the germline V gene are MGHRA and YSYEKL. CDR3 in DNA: TGCGCCAGCAGCTCTCCAGGGGGCAGTGAGCAGTTCTTC. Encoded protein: CASSSPGGSEQFF.

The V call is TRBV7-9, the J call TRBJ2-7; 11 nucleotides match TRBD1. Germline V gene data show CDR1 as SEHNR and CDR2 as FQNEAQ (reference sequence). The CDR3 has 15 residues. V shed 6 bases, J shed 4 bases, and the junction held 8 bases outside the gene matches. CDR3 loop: CASSQSGQGVYEQYF. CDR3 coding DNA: TGTGCCAGCAGTCAGTCGGGACAGGGGGTTTACGAGCAGTACTTC.

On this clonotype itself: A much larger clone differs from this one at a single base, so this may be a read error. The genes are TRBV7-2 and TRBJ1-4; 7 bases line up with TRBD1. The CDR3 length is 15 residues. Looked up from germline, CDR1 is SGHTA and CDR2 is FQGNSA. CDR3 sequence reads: CARSTHRGTNEKLFF. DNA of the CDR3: TGTGCCCGCAGCACCCACAGGGGTACTAATGAAAAACTGTTTTTT.

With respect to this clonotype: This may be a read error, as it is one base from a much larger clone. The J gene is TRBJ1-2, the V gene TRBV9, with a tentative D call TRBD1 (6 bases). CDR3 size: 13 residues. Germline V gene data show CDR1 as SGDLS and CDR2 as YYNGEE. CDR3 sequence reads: CASNVGGDYGYTF. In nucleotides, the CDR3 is TGTGCCAGCAACGTAGGGGGGGACTATGGCTACACCTTC. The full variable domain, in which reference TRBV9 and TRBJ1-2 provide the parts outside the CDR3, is DSGVTQTPKHLITATGQRVTLRCSPRSGDLSVYWYQQSLDQGLQFLIQYYNGEERAKGNILERFSAQQFPDLHSELNLSSLELGDSALYFCASNVGGDYGYTFGSGTRLTVV.

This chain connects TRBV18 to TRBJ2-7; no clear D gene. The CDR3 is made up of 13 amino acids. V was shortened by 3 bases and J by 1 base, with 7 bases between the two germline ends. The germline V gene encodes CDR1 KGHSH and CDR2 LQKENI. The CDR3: CASSPPQSYEQYF. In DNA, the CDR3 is TGTGCCAGCTCACCGCCTCAGTCCTACGAGCAGTACTTC. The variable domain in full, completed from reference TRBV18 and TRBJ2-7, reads NAGVMQNPRHLVRRRGQEARLRCSPMKGHSHVYWYRQLPEEGLKFMVYLQKENIIDESGMPKERFSAEFPKEGPSILRIQQVVRGDSAAYFCASSPPQSYEQYFGPGTRLTVT.

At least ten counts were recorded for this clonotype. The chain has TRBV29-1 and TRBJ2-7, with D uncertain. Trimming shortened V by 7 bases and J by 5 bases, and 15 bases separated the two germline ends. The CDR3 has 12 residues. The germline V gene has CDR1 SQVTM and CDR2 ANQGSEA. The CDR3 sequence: CSAVKDVDEQYF. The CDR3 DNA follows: TGCAGCGCAGTAAAGGACGTGGACGAGCAGTACTTC.

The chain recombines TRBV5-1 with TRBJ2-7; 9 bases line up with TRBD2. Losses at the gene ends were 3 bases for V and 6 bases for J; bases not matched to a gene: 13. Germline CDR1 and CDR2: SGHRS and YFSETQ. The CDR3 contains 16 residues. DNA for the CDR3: TGCGCCAGCAGCTCCGGGGTAGGTAGCGGGGGAGGCGAGCAGTACTTC. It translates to CASSSGVGSGGGEQYF.

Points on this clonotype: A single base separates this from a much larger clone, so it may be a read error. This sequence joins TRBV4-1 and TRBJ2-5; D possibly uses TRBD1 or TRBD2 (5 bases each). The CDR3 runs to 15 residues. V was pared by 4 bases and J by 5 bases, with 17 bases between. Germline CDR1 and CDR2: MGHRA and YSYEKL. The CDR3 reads CASSRNRDGLETQYF. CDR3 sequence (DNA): TGCGCCAGCAGCCGCAACCGGGACGGGTTGGAGACCCAGTACTTC.

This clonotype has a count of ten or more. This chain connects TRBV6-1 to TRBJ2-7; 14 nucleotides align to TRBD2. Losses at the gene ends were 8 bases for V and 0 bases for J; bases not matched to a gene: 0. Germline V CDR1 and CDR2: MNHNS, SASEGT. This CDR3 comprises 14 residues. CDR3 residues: CASGTSGSSYEQYF. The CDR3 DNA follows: TGTGCCAGCGGGACTAGCGGGAGCTCCTACGAGCAGTACTTC.

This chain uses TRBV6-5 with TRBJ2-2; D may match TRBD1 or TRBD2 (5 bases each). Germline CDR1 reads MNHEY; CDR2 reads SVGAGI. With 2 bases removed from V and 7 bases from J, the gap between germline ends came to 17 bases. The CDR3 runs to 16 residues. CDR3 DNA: TGTGCCAGCAGTTACCCAGCTCATGGGACGGACGGGGAGCTGTTTTTT. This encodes CASSYPAHGTDGELFF.

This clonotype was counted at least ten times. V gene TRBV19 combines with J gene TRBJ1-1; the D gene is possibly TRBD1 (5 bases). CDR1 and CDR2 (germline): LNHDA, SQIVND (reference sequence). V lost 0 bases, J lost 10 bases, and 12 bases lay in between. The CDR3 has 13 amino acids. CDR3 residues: CASSIEARAGAFF. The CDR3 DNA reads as TGTGCCAGTAGTATAGAAGCCAGGGCTGGAGCTTTCTTT. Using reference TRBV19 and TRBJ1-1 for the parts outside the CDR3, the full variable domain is DGGITQSPKYLFRKEGQNVTLSCEQNLNHDAMYWYRQDPGQGLRLIYYSQIVNDFQKGDIAEGYSVSREKKESFPLTVTSAQKNPTAFYLCASSIEARAGAFFGQGTRLTVV.